The sequence of this TCR beta chain was determined in a study of blood T cell repertoires in COVID-19. Study details: Samples taken during acute and convalescent COVID-19 were collected in the United States, Italy and Spain.

Per the original methods: For nucleated cells, counts were estimated from reference gene primer amplification. The method was immunoSEQ multiplex PCR; TCRdb's version includes in-frame clones alone and lacks a portion of them. The V and J calls and the clone size are those of that table, but D and trimming were determined from the DNA. Of about 79,000 clones in the sample, around nine tenths were seen once. V was clipped by 3 bases and J by 0 bases; unmatched bases: 7. This CDR3 contains 17 residues. The germline V gene encodes CDR1 LNHDA and CDR2 SQIVND (reference sequence). V is TRBV19 and J is TRBJ1-5; 8 nucleotides agree with TRBD1. The clonotype comes from an older man with active or convalescent COVID-19. The source material was peripheral blood. The CDR3 DNA is TGTGCCAGTAGTATGAACAGGGGGACTTCTAGCAATCAGCCCCAGCATTTT. The encoded protein is CASSMNRGTSSNQPQHF.